Listed below are T cell receptor beta chains from one sample, sequenced in a study of T cells in Graves' hyperthyroidism and ophthalmopathy. From the multiplex PCR reads, TCRdb called clonotypes with MiXCR, one entry per CDR3 protein. The data contain 200,000 to 250,000 distinct CDR3 sequences, less than 20% of them singletons. Sequencing was carried out using blood. The receptors originated from a woman under 30 with Graves' ophthalmopathy. The CDR3 runs from the conserved cysteine through the conserved F or W. A D gene is named only where the DNA matches it firmly. Expanded clones get a size class; other rows say once, few or many, or leave the size out.

>TRBJ1-5|many|TRBV18|NA
CASSPGAGPQMGAQHF
TGTGCCAGCTCACCTGGCGCGGGACCGCAGATGGGGGCCCAGCATTTT
>TRBJ2-7|many|TRBV20-1|TRBD2
CSARDLRTRRDEQYF
TGCAGTGCTAGAGATCTCCGGACTAGGAGGGACGAGCAGTACTTC
>TRBJ1-5|many|TRBV12-3/TRBV12-4|NA
CASSQDGYNQPQHF
TGTGCCAGCAGTCAAGACGGCTACAATCAGCCCCAGCATTTT
>TRBJ1-1|many|TRBV28|NA
CASSRRRIEAFF
TGTGCCAGCAGTCGCCGCCGGATAGAGGCTTTCTTT
>TRBJ2-7|many|TRBV28|NA
CASSPGYDYEQYF
TGTGCCAGCAGTCCCGGTTATGATTACGAGCAGTACTTC
>TRBJ1-2|many|TRBV28|NA
CASSRQRGDGYTF
TGTGCCAGCAGCCGCCAGAGGGGTGATGGCTACACCTTC
>TRBJ2-7|many|TRBV28|TRBD1
CASSYRQGVRLWEQYF
TGTGCCAGCAGCTATAGACAGGGGGTGAGACTGTGGGAGCAGTACTTC
>TRBJ2-7|many|TRBV2|TRBD2
CASSEAGTSGRAIEQYF
TGTGCCAGCAGCGAGGCCGGGACTAGCGGGAGGGCCATAGAGCAGTACTTC
>TRBJ2-3|NA|TRBV20-1|TRBD2
CSARELAGGRPHSTDTQYF
TGCAGTGCTAGAGAACTAGCGGGGGGGCGCCCTCACAGCACAGATACGCAGTATTTT
>TRBJ1-1|many|TRBV2|NA
CASSELENTEAFF
TGTGCCAGCAGTGAACTGGAGAACACTGAAGCTTTCTTT
>TRBJ1-1|NA|TRBV3-1|NA
CASSQGPANTEAFF
TGTGCCAGCAGCCAAGGTCCGGCGAACACTGAAGCTTTCTTT
>TRBJ2-2|many|TRBV24-1|NA
CATSDLTAGSSGELFF
TGTGCCACCAGTGATTTAACGGCGGGATCGTCCGGGGAGCTGTTTTTT
>TRBJ1-1|many|TRBV2|NA
CASSARMNTEAFF
TGTGCCAGCTCGGCACGGATGAACACTGAAGCTTTCTTT
>TRBJ2-3|many|TRBV6-1|TRBD2
CASSESRDAGEYF
TGTGCCAGCAGTGAATCAAGGGACGCGGGAGAGTATTTT
>TRBJ2-7|few|TRBV5-1|NA
CASSLWGAGEQYF
TGCGCCAGCAGCTTGTGGGGGGCGGGGGAGCAGTACTTC
>TRBJ2-7|many|TRBV6-1|TRBD2
CASRRESYEQYF
TGTGCCAGCAGGCGGGAGTCCTACGAGCAGTACTTC
>TRBJ2-7|few|TRBV11-2|NA
CASSQGGGPGGYEQYF
TGCGCCAGCAGCCAAGGGGGGGGACCCGGGGGCTACGAGCAGTACTTC
>TRBJ1-5|many|TRBV2|NA
CASSEGRPQHF
TGTGCCAGCAGTGAAGGTAGGCCCCAGCATTTT
>TRBJ2-1|NA|TRBV12-3/TRBV12-4|TRBD2
CASRQTGTSGRYEQFF
TGTGCCAGCAGGCAAACCGGGACTAGCGGGAGGTATGAGCAGTTCTTC
>TRBJ1-1|many|TRBV2|NA
CASSHNPATGTVNTEAFF
TGTGCCAGCAGTCACAACCCCGCGACCGGGACCGTAAACACTGAAGCTTTCTTT
>TRBJ2-7|NA|TRBV2|TRBD1
CASTRRQGNPFYEQYF
TGTGCCAGCACCCGAAGACAGGGAAACCCATTCTACGAGCAGTACTTC
>TRBJ2-1|many|TRBV9|TRBD1
CASSPEGQGYYNEQFF
TGTGCCAGCAGCCCGGAGGGACAGGGGTACTACAATGAGCAGTTCTTC
>TRBJ2-3|many|TRBV6-6|NA
CASSYSVGLPTDTQYF
TGTGCCAGCAGTTACTCTGTCGGACTACCCACAGATACGCAGTATTTT
>TRBJ1-1|NA|TRBV4-1|NA
CASSQDQGGNTEAFF
TGCGCCAGCAGCCAAGATCAGGGTGGAAACACTGAAGCTTTCTTT
>TRBJ1-1|few|TRBV20-1|NA
CSARGRGGNTEAFF
TGCAGTGCTAGAGGGCGGGGCGGGAACACTGAAGCTTTCTTT
>TRBJ2-1|many|TRBV28|NA
CASSLLGINEQFF
TGTGCCAGCAGTTTATTAGGAATCAATGAGCAGTTCTTC
>TRBJ2-1|many|TRBV27|NA
CASSLSNQEQFF
TGTGCCAGCAGTTTATCGAACCAGGAGCAGTTCTTC
>TRBJ1-2|few|TRBV5-1|TRBD1
CASSLKGPGGHYGYTF
TGCGCCAGCAGCTTGAAGGGGCCAGGGGGACACTATGGCTACACCTTC
>TRBJ2-7|few|TRBV4-2|TRBD2
CASSHGTSGSYEQYF
TGTGCCAGCAGCCATGGGACTAGCGGGAGCTACGAGCAGTACTTC
>TRBJ2-7|few|TRBV19|NA
CASSKVLGQAYEQYF
TGTGCCAGTAGTAAAGTATTGGGACAAGCCTACGAGCAGTACTTC
>TRBJ2-1|many|TRBV30|NA
CAWRGGRGTPSYNEQFF
TGTGCCTGGAGGGGAGGCAGGGGGACACCCTCCTACAATGAGCAGTTCTTC
>TRBJ1-2|many|TRBV19|TRBD1
CASSPDRGRYGYTF
TGTGCCAGTAGCCCTGACAGGGGCAGGTATGGCTACACCTTC
>TRBJ1-6|many|TRBV2|TRBD1
CASRSTGTVNSPLHF
TGTGCCAGCAGATCCACCGGGACAGTTAATTCACCCCTCCACTTT
>TRBJ1-3|few|TRBV7-9|NA
CASSPLRGGSSGNTIYF
TGTGCCAGCAGCCCTCTCCGGGGGGGAAGCTCTGGAAACACCATATATTTT
>TRBJ2-1|NA|TRBV25-1|NA
CASSSLPTAEQFF
TGTGCCAGCAGCAGTCTACCGACGGCTGAGCAGTTCTTC
>TRBJ2-1|NA|TRBV7-2|NA
CASSQERSYNEQFF
TGTGCCAGCAGCCAAGAAAGGTCTTACAATGAGCAGTTCTTC
>TRBJ2-7|many|TRBV5-1|TRBD2
CASSLAGETYEQYF
TGCGCCAGCAGCTTAGCGGGGGAAACCTACGAGCAGTACTTC
>TRBJ2-6|NA|TRBV6-5|NA
CASSYAGSSGANVLTF
TGTGCCAGCAGTTACGCAGGGTCCTCTGGGGCCAACGTCCTGACTTTC
>TRBJ2-4|NA|TRBV28|TRBD2
CASNPTVRTSGGAKNIQYF
TGTGCCAGCAACCCAACGGTGAGGACTAGCGGGGGGGCCAAAAACATTCAGTACTTC
>TRBJ2-7|many|TRBV27|NA
CASSLAGTGYYEQYF
TGTGCCAGCAGTTTAGCCGGAACGGGATACTACGAGCAGTACTTC
>TRBJ2-7|NA|TRBV27|TRBD2
CASRGSGLAGNPYEQYF
TGTGCCAGCAGGGGTTCGGGACTAGCGGGCAACCCCTACGAGCAGTACTTC
>TRBJ2-3|NA|TRBV7-2|NA
CASGLRGEDTQYF
TGTGCCAGCGGCCTCCGGGGCGAAGATACGCAGTATTTT
>TRBJ1-1|many|TRBV5-1|NA
CASSLGSWQGQGAAEAFF
TGCGCCAGCAGCTTGGGTTCTTGGCAGGGTCAAGGAGCGGCTGAAGCTTTCTTT
>TRBJ1-6|many|TRBV7-9|NA
CASSLALRGGSPLHF
TGTGCCAGCAGCTTAGCCCTCAGGGGTGGATCACCCCTCCACTTT
>TRBJ2-1|many|TRBV12-3/TRBV12-4|NA
CASSFGESSYNEQFF
TGTGCCAGCAGTTTCGGGGAAAGCTCCTACAATGAGCAGTTCTTC